This T cell receptor (beta chain) was identified in a study of brain T cells in children with intractable seizures. V was pared by 3 bases and J by 4 bases, with 15 bases between. This CDR3 has 15 residues. The germline V gene encodes CDR1 KGHSH and CDR2 LQKENI. Only cases whose brain tissue showed the highest T cell transcript signatures were sequenced. Pre-surgery treatment included at least one anti-epileptic drug. Clones were read by immunoSEQ multiplex PCR, and TCRdb kept only the in-frame ones, dropping some. The data hold roughly 80,000 clones, with under 95% observed a single time. The genes are TRBV18 and TRBJ2-5; unclear D gene. Sample: peripheral blood, taken at surgery. This receptor was obtained from a girl aged 2 to 9 with Rasmussen encephalitis and intractable seizures. CDR3 sequence: CASSPRPQTRETQYF. CDR3 coding DNA: TGTGCCAGCTCACCGCGACCCCAAACCAGAGAGACCCAGTACTTC. Complete variable domain (other parts from reference TRBV18 and TRBJ2-5): NAGVMQNPRHLVRRRGQEARLRCSPMKGHSHVYWYRQLPEEGLKFMVYLQKENIIDESGMPKERFSAEFPKEGPSILRIQQVVRGDSAAYFCASSPRPQTRETQYFGPGTRLLVL.